This T cell receptor (beta chain) stems from a study of CD8 T cells in Susac syndrome. About the research overall: Treatment status at blood draw for the Susac syndrome patients was therapy-naive, corticosteroids, or intravenous immunoglobulin alone.

Germline loops: CDR1 MGHRA, CDR2 YSYEKL. The CDR3 has 16 residues. The V end was cut by 0 bases, the J end by 2 bases, with 14 bases between. The RNA, about 0.45 to 1 ug, was put through reverse transcription using random hexamers. Each CDR3 protein is one row after TCRdb ran MiXCR on the immunoSEQ multiplex PCR reads. The sample contains about 94,000 distinct CDR3 sequences, 85% to 95% of which appear only once. V usage is TRBV4-1 and J usage is TRBJ2-7; no reliable D call. The receptor's source is a human donor with Susac syndrome. Sequenced: CD4+ T cells from PBMCs. CDR3 region: CASSQDARQATYEQYF. The CDR3 region has the DNA TGCGCCAGCAGCCAAGACGCTCGGCAGGCGACCTACGAGCAGTACTTC.